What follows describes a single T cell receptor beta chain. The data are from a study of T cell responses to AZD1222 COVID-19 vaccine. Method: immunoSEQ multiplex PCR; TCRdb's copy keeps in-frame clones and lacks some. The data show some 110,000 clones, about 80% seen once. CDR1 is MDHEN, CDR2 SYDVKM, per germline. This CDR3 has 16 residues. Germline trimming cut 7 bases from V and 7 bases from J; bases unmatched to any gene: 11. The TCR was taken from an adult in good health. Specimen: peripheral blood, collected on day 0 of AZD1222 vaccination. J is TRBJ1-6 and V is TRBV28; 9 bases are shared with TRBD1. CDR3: CASNPQGAGTNSPLHF. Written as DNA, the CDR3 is TGTGCCAGCAACCCACAGGGGGCTGGAACAAATTCACCCCTCCACTTT.